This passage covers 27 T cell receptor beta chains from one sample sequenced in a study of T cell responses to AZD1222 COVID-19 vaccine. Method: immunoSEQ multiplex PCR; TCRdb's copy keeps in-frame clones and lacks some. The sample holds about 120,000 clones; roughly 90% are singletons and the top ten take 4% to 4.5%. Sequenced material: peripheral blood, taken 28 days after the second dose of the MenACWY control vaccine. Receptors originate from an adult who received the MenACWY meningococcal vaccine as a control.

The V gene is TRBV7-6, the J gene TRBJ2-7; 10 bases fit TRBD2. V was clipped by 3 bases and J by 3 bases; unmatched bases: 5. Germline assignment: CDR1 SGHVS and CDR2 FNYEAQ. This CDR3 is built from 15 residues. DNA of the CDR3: TGTGCCAGCAGCTTTCTAGCGGGAGACAACTACGAGCAGTACTTC. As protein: CASSFLAGDNYEQYF.

The CDR3 protein is CASSGRGTAGNQPQHF. The CDR3 region has the DNA TGTGCCAGCAGTGGCCGGGGGACGGCAGGCAATCAGCCCCAGCATTTT. The chain is built from TRBV27 and TRBJ1-5; tentative D call: TRBD1 (5 bases). The CDR3 loop spans 16 amino acids. Trimming pared 5 bases from V and 2 bases from J, leaving 16 bases between. Germline assignment: CDR1 MNHEY and CDR2 SMNVEV (reference sequence).

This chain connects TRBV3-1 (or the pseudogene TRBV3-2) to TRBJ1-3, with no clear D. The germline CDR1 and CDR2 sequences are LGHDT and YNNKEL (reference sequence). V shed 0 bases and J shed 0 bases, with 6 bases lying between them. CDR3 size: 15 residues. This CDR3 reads CASSQDSSSGNTIYF. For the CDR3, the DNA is TGTGCCAGCAGCCAAGACTCTTCCTCTGGAAACACCATATATTTT.

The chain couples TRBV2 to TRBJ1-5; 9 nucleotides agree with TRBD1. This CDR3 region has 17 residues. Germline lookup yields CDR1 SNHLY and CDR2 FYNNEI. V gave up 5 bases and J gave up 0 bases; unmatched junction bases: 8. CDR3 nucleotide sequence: TGTGCCAGCAGTCCGGGACAGGGATTTTATAGCAATCAGCCCCAGCATTTT. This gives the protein CASSPGQGFYSNQPQHF.

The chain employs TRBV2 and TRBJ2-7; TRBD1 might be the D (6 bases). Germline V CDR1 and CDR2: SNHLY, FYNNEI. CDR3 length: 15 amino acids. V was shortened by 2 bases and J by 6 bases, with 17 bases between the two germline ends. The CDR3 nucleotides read TGTGCCAGCAGTGAAAGCCAGGGGAGTTTCGGCGAGCAGTACTTC. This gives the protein CASSESQGSFGEQYF.

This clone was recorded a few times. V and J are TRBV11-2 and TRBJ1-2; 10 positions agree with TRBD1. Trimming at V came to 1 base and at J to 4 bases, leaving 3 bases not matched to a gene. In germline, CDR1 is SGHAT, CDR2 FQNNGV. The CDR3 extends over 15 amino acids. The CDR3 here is CASSLAGTGVYGYTF. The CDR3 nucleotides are TGTGCCAGCAGCTTAGCCGGGACAGGGGTCTATGGCTACACCTTC.

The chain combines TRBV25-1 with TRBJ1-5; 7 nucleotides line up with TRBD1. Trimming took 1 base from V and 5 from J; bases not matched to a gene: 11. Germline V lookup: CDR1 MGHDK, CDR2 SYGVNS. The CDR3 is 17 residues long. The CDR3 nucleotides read TGTGCCAGCAGTGAATTGTGGGAGGGGGCGACCTATCAGCCCCAGCATTTT. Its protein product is CASSELWEGATYQPQHF.

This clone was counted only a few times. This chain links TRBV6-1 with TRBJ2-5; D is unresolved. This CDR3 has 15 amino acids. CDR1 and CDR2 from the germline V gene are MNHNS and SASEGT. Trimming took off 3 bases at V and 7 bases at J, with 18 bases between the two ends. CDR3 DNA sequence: TGTGCCAGCAGTGAGTGGGGTACTGTCAAGGGGACCCAGTACTTC. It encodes CASSEWGTVKGTQYF.

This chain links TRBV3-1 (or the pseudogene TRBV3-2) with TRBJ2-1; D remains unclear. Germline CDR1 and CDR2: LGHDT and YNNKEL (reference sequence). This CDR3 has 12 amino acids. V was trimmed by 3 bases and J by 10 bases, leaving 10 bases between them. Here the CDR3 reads CASSHFGSEQFF. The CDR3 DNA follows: TGTGCCAGCAGCCATTTCGGAAGCGAGCAGTTCTTC.

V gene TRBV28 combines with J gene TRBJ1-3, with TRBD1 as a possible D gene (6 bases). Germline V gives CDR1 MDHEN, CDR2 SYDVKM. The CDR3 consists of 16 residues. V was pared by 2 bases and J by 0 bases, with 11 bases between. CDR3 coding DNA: TGTGCCAGCAGTTTAGGCGGGGGCCACTCTGGAAACACCATATATTTT. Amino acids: CASSLGGGHSGNTIYF.

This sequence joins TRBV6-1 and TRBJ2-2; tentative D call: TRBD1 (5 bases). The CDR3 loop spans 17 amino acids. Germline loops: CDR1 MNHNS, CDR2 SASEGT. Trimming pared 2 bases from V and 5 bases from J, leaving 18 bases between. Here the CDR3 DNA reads TGTGCCAGCAGTGAATTGCCTCCGGACAAAACGACCGGGGAGCTGTTTTTT. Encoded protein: CASSELPPDKTTGELFF.

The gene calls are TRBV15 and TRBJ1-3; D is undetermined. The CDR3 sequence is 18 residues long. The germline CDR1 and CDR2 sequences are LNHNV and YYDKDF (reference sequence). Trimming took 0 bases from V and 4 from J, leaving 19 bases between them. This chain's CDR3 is CATSRDRLGTRKGNTIYF. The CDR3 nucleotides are TGTGCCACCAGCAGAGATCGTCTAGGCACACGTAAAGGAAACACCATATATTTT.

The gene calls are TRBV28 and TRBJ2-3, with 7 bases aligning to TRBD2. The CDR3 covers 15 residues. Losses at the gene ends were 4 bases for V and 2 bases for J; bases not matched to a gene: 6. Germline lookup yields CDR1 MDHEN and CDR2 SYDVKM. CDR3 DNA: TGTGCCAGCAGTTCCGGGACTATACTCACAGATACGCAGTATTTT. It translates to CASSSGTILTDTQYF.

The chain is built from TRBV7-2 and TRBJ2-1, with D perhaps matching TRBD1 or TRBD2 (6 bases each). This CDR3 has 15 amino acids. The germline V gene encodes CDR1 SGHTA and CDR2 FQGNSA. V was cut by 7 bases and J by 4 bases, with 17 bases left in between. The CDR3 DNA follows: TGTGCCAGCACCCAGGGGCCTAGCGTTTACAATGAGCAGTTCTTC. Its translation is CASTQGPSVYNEQFF.

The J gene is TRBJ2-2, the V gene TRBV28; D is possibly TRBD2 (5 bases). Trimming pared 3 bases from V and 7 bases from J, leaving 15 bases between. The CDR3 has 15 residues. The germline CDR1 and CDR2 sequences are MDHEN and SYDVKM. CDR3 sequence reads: CASSLASPSGGELFF. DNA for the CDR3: TGTGCCAGCAGTTTGGCTAGCCCATCGGGCGGGGAGCTGTTTTTT.

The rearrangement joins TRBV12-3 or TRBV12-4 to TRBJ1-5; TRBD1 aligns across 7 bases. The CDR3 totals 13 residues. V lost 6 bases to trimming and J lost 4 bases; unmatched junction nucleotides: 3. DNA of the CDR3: TGTGCCAGCAGATCGGGACAGAATCAGCCCCAGCATTTT. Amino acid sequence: CASRSGQNQPQHF.

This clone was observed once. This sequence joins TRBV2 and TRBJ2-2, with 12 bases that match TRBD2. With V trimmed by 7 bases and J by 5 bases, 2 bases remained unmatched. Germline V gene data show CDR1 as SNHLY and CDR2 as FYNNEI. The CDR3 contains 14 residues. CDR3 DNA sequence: TGTGCCAGCACTGGACTAGCGGGGACCGGGGAGCTGTTTTTT. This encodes CASTGLAGTGELFF.

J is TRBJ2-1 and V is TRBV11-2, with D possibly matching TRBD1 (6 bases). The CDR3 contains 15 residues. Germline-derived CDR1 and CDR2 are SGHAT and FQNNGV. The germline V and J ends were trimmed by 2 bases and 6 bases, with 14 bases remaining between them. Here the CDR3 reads CASSLLGQRGNEQFF. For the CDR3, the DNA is TGTGCCAGCAGCTTACTGGGACAAAGGGGCAATGAGCAGTTCTTC.

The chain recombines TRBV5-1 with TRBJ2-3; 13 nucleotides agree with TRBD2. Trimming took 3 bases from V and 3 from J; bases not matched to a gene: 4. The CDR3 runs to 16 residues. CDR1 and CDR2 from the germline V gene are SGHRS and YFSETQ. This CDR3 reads CASSSGLAGETDTQYF. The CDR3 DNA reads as TGCGCCAGCAGCTCCGGACTAGCGGGAGAGACAGATACGCAGTATTTT.

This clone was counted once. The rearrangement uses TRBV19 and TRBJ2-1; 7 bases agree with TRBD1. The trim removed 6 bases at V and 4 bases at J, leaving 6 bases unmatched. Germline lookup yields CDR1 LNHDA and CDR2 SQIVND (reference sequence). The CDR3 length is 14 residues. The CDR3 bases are TGTGCCAGTAGCCACCGGGACAGTTACAATGAGCAGTTCTTC. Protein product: CASSHRDSYNEQFF.

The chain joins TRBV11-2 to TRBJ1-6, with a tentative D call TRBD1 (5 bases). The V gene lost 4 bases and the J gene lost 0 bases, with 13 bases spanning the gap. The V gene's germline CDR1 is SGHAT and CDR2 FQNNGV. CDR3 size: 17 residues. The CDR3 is CASSSLGGSSYNSPLHF. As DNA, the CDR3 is TGTGCCAGCAGCTCCCTGGGGGGTAGCTCCTATAATTCACCCCTCCACTTT.

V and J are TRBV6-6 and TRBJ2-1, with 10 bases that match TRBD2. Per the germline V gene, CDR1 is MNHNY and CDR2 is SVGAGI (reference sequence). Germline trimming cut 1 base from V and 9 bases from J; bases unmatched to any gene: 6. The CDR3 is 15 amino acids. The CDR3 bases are TGTGCCAGCAGTTACTGGGCTAGCGGGAGAGGTGAGCAGTTCTTC. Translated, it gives CASSYWASGRGEQFF.

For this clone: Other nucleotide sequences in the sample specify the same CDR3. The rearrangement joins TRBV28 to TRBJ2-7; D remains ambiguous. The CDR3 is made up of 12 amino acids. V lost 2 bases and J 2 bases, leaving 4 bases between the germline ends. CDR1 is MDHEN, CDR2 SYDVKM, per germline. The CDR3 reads CASSLAAYEQYF. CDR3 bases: TGTGCCAGCAGTTTAGCGGCCTACGAGCAGTACTTC. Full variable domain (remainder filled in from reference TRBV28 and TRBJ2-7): DVKVTQSSRYLVKRTGEKVFLECVQDMDHENMFWYRQDPGLGLRLIYFSYDVKMKEKGDIPEGYSVSREKKERFSLILESASTNQTSMYLCASSLAAYEQYFGPGTRLTVT.

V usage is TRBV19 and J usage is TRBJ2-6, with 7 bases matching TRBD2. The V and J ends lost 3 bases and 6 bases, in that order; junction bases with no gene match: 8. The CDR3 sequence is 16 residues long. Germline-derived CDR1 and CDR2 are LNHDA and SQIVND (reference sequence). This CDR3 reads CASSISRGLVANVLTF. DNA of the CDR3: TGTGCCAGTAGTATCTCGCGGGGGTTGGTGGCCAACGTCCTGACTTTC.

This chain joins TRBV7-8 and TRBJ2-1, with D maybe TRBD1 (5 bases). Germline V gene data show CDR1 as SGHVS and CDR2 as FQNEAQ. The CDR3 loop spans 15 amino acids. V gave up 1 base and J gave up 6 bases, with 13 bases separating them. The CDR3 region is CASSLDRPSVNEQFF. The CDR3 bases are TGTGCCAGCAGCTTAGACAGGCCCTCCGTCAATGAGCAGTTCTTC.

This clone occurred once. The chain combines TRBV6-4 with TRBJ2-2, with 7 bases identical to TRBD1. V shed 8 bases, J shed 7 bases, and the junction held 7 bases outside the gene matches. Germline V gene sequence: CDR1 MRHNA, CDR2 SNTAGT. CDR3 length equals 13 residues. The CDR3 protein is CASRGQNLGELFF. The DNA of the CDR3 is TGTGCCAGCCGGGGACAGAACCTCGGGGAGCTGTTTTTT.

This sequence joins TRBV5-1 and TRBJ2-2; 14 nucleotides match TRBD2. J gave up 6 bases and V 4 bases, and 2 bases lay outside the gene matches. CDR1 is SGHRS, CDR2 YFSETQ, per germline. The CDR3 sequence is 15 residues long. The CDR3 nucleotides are TGCGCCAGCAGCGAGGGACTAGCGGGAGCCGGGGAGCTGTTTTTT. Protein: CASSEGLAGAGELFF. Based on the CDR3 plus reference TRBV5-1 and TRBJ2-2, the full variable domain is KAGVTQTPRYLIKTRGQQVTLSCSPISGHRSVSWYQQTPGQGLQFLFEYFSETQRNKGNFPGRFSGRQFSNSRSEMNVSTLELGDSALYLCASSEGLAGAGELFFGEGSRLTVL.